The rows below give T cell receptor beta chains drawn from one sample of a study of CD4 T cells in relation to SARS-CoV-2 and coronaviruses. Sequencing was performed with immunoSEQ multiplex PCR; in TCRdb, only in-frame clones are kept and a portion is missing. The data hold some 35,000 clones, with roughly 90% observed a single time. Sequenced: memory CD4+ T cells from PBMCs. Receptors originate from an adult with COVID-19. Both conserved end residues are part of each CDR3. Fields, in order: J gene, V gene, CDR3 length, clone size, CDR3 protein. Clone size is shown for a subset of rows, as once, few, many or a class of expanded clone.

j_gene: TRBJ2-4; v_gene: TRBV30; len: 17; abundance: few; CDR3aa: CAWGGRASGGAKNIQYF
j_gene: TRBJ1-4; v_gene: TRBV19; len: 15; abundance: -; CDR3aa: CASSIQWTGDEKLFF
j_gene: TRBJ1-4; v_gene: TRBV11-3; len: 13; abundance: once; CDR3aa: CASSPGQNEKLFF
j_gene: TRBJ1-5; v_gene: TRBV5-1; len: 14; abundance: -; CDR3aa: CASSRDGLSQPQHF
j_gene: TRBJ2-3; v_gene: TRBV5-1; len: 12; abundance: -; CDR3aa: CASSPPTDTQYF
j_gene: TRBJ2-1; v_gene: TRBV29-1; len: 14; abundance: -; CDR3aa: CSGGVAAAWGEQFF
j_gene: TRBJ1-1; v_gene: TRBV11-3; len: 16; abundance: -; CDR3aa: CASSLGRGRPNTEAFF
j_gene: TRBJ2-2; v_gene: TRBV6-5; len: 12; abundance: -; CDR3aa: CATRGGAGELFF
j_gene: TRBJ2-1; v_gene: TRBV2; len: 12; abundance: -; CDR3aa: CASSAGNGEQFF
j_gene: TRBJ2-6; v_gene: TRBV3-1/TRBV3-2; len: 17; abundance: -; CDR3aa: CVSSRGAGLSGANVLTF
j_gene: TRBJ1-5; v_gene: TRBV27; len: 15; abundance: -; CDR3aa: CASRPGTATNQPQHF
j_gene: TRBJ1-4; v_gene: TRBV25-1; len: 15; abundance: -; CDR3aa: CASSSTGTTNEKLFF
j_gene: TRBJ2-1; v_gene: TRBV27; len: 15; abundance: few; CDR3aa: CASRPGGNSYNEQFF
j_gene: TRBJ2-7; v_gene: TRBV4-2; len: 18; abundance: few; CDR3aa: CASSQGQGAIIGSYEQYF
j_gene: TRBJ2-3; v_gene: TRBV5-1; len: 17; abundance: -; CDR3aa: CASSSQSLAGLVDTQYF
j_gene: TRBJ1-4; v_gene: TRBV19; len: 13; abundance: -; CDR3aa: CASSRQDNEKLFF
j_gene: TRBJ2-1; v_gene: TRBV3-1/TRBV3-2; len: 18; abundance: -; CDR3aa: CASSPREGLADSYNEQFF
j_gene: TRBJ2-7; v_gene: TRBV5-6; len: 15; abundance: -; CDR3aa: CASSLPQGGRYEQYF
j_gene: TRBJ2-1; v_gene: TRBV7-3; len: 15; abundance: -; CDR3aa: CASSPLGGLYNEQFF
j_gene: TRBJ1-4; v_gene: TRBV5-4; len: 15; abundance: -; CDR3aa: CASSLGGPTNEKLFF
j_gene: TRBJ1-4; v_gene: TRBV3-1/TRBV3-2; len: 14; abundance: -; CDR3aa: CASSPRSPGEKLFF
j_gene: TRBJ1-6; v_gene: TRBV19; len: 17; abundance: -; CDR3aa: CASRSGQGSSYNSPLHF
j_gene: TRBJ1-1; v_gene: TRBV11-2; len: 15; abundance: -; CDR3aa: CASSGGLLMNTEAFF